This TCR beta chain was captured in a study of pediatric ulcerative colitis. Note on this clone: Its antigen remains unknown.

Trimming removed 4 bases from V and 4 bases from J, with 11 bases in between. CDR1 and CDR2 (germline): MNHNS, SASEGT. The CDR3 length is 13 residues. General observations from the study: Blood-rectal clonal overlap within each person was significantly higher in ulcerative colitis patients than controls.

The survey-level immunoSEQ assay was used. Each sample received Survey-level depth of up to 500,000 reads. The method was immunoSEQ multiplex PCR; TCRdb's version includes in-frame clones alone and lacks a portion of them. The sample gives 55,000 to 75,000 clones, roughly nine tenths of which show up once; around 3.5% is in the top ten. Sequenced material: blood. This sequence was found in a boy under 18 with severe ulcerative colitis. The chain couples TRBV6-1 to TRBJ2-7; unclear D gene. CDR3 in amino acids: CASSAVGKYEQYF. The CDR3 DNA reads as TGTGCCAGCAGTGCGGTTGGGAAGTACGAGCAGTACTTC.